A single sample is the source of the 23 T cell receptor beta chains below, sequenced in a study of blood T cell repertoires in COVID-19. Clones were read by immunoSEQ multiplex PCR, and TCRdb kept only the in-frame ones, dropping some. The sample has some 140,000 clones, about four fifths seen once. The sequenced sample consisted of peripheral blood. The receptor set was obtained from a woman in her fifties or sixties with acute or convalescent COVID-19.

This clone showed up just once. The rearrangement joins TRBV6-5 to TRBJ2-1; 11 nucleotides agree with TRBD2. The V segment lost 10 bases and the J segment 12 bases; nucleotides outside the gene matches: 8. The CDR3 covers 12 residues. Germline CDR1 reads MNHEY; CDR2 reads SVGAGI. The CDR3 DNA reads TGTGCCATCCAAGGGACTAGCGGTCCGCAGTTCTTC. Translating it yields CAIQGTSGPQFF.

J is TRBJ2-2 and V is TRBV24-1, with a tentative D call TRBD2 (5 bases). The germline gives CDR1 KGHDR, CDR2 SFDVKD. The CDR3 consists of 13 residues. Trimming took 8 bases from V and 4 from J, leaving 10 bases between them. The CDR3 coding sequence is TGTGCCACCACGGACTCGGGCACCGGGGAGCTGTTTTTT. This translates into CATTDSGTGELFF.

CDR3 nucleotides: TGTGCCATCAGTGAGTCGCGAACATCCCCCAGGGATGAAAAACTGTTTTTT. Protein sequence: CAISESRTSPRDEKLFF. J is TRBJ1-4 and V is TRBV10-3; TRBD1 might be the D (5 bases). This CDR3 has 17 amino acids. Trimming shortened V by 0 bases and J by 6 bases, and 17 bases separated the two germline ends. The V gene's germline CDR1 is ENHRY and CDR2 SYGVKD.

The sample holds one count of this clone. The V gene is TRBV9, the J gene TRBJ1-1; the match to TRBD1 covers 8 bases. The germline CDR1 and CDR2 sequences are SGDLS and YYNGEE. This CDR3 comprises 14 residues. V shed 2 bases, J shed 6 bases, and the junction held 6 bases outside the gene matches. The CDR3 here is CASSVAGTGSEAFF. The CDR3 region has the DNA TGTGCCAGCAGCGTTGCCGGGACAGGATCTGAAGCTTTCTTT.

The chain employs TRBV7-9 and TRBJ2-1; D possibly corresponds to TRBD2 (5 bases). Germline V gives CDR1 SEHNR, CDR2 FQNEAQ (reference sequence). The CDR3 extends over 13 amino acids. V gave up 2 bases and J gave up 7 bases, with 9 bases separating them. The CDR3 nucleotides read TGTGCCAGCAGCTTATTTGGCGGGAATGAGCAGTTCTTC. Amino acid sequence: CASSLFGGNEQFF.

The chain links TRBV28 to TRBJ1-5; 8 nucleotides align to TRBD1. Germline V gene data show CDR1 as MDHEN and CDR2 as SYDVKM. This CDR3 region has 16 residues. Trimming removed 2 bases from V and 7 bases from J; junction bases left unmatched: 10. CDR3 loop: CASSLKGQGRYQPQHF. Here the CDR3 DNA reads TGTGCCAGCAGTTTAAAAGGACAGGGACGTTACCAGCCCCAGCATTTT.

V usage is TRBV19 and J usage is TRBJ2-2; 9 positions match TRBD2. The CDR3 runs to 13 residues. Germline V CDR1 and CDR2: LNHDA, SQIVND (reference sequence). The junction had 2 bases not matched to a gene; V was cut back by 7 bases and J by 5 bases. CDR3 loop: CASNLAGTGELFF. CDR3 DNA: TGTGCCAGTAACCTAGCGGGGACCGGGGAGCTGTTTTTT.

This clone was seen only a few times. CDR3 in amino acids: CASSSRVEQYV. CDR3 sequence (DNA): TGTGCCAGCAGCAGTCGAGTCGAGCAGTACGTC. V is TRBV5-8 and J is TRBJ2-7; no clear D gene. CDR3 length: 11 residues. Germline CDR1 reads SGHTS; CDR2 reads YDEGEE. Trimming left V 4 bases short and J 6 bases short, with 8 bases between.

The chain recombines TRBV27 with TRBJ1-5, with D perhaps matching TRBD1 (5 bases). Germline V gene data show CDR1 as MNHEY and CDR2 as SMNVEV (reference sequence). V lost 8 bases, J lost 2 bases, and 16 bases lay in between. This CDR3 spans 15 amino acids. The CDR3 loop reads CASLGGGTGNQPQHF. CDR3 sequence (DNA): TGTGCCAGCCTTGGGGGGGGGACGGGCAATCAGCCCCAGCATTTT.

The V call is TRBV3-1 (or the pseudogene TRBV3-2), the J call TRBJ2-1; TRBD2 matches at 9 bases. The length of the CDR3 is 16 residues. Germline trimming cut 4 bases from V and 9 bases from J; bases unmatched to any gene: 13. Germline V lookup: CDR1 LGHDT, CDR2 YNNKEL (reference sequence). CDR3 residues: CASSLAGAGGPGEQFF. As DNA, the CDR3 is TGTGCCAGCAGCCTAGCTGGGGCGGGGGGGCCCGGTGAGCAGTTCTTC.

The chain is built from TRBV5-8 and TRBJ1-2; 8 bases are shared with TRBD1. The germline V gene encodes CDR1 SGHTS and CDR2 YDEGEE. Germline trimming cut 4 bases from V and 7 bases from J; bases unmatched to any gene: 9. The CDR3 contains 14 residues. CDR3 region: CASSTTGGISGYTF. The CDR3 DNA reads TGTGCCAGCAGCACAACAGGGGGGATTAGTGGCTACACCTTC.

This chain connects TRBV12-5 to TRBJ2-2, with 7 nucleotides matching TRBD1. CDR3 length: 17 residues. The trim removed 0 bases at V and 5 bases at J, leaving 9 bases unmatched. The germline gives CDR1 LGHNT, CDR2 FRNRAP. The CDR3 DNA reads TGTGCTAGTGGTTTGGTAGTCCAGGGGGATTGGACCGGGGAGCTGTTTTTT. The encoded protein is CASGLVVQGDWTGELFF.

The V and J genes are TRBV5-1 and TRBJ2-1; possible D gene TRBD2, 5 bases. V dropped 0 bases and J dropped 6 bases, with 10 bases sitting between them. Germline loops: CDR1 SGHRS, CDR2 YFSETQ. This CDR3 comprises 14 residues. For the CDR3, the DNA is TGCGCCAGCAGCTTGGGCCCCCGGGGCAATGAGCAGTTCTTC. Its translation is CASSLGPRGNEQFF.

The chain carries TRBV9 and TRBJ2-5; weak D call: TRBD2 (6 bases). V lost 2 bases, J lost 5 bases, and 10 bases lay in between. Germline CDR1 reads SGDLS; CDR2 reads YYNGEE. The CDR3 is 13 amino acids. CDR3 protein: CASSVGGWETQYF. CDR3 nucleotides: TGTGCCAGCAGCGTGGGGGGATGGGAGACCCAGTACTTC.

The V and J genes are TRBV19 and TRBJ2-2; 9 nucleotides match TRBD1. The CDR3 has 16 amino acids. V lost 3 bases and J lost 3; bases outside the gene matches: 5. The germline CDR1 and CDR2 sequences are LNHDA and SQIVND (reference sequence). This chain's CDR3 is CASSISRTGDTGELFF. The DNA for the CDR3 is TGTGCCAGTAGTATTAGTAGGACAGGGGACACCGGGGAGCTGTTTTTT.

This sequence joins TRBV3-1 (or the pseudogene TRBV3-2) and TRBJ1-6; weak D call: TRBD1 (5 bases). CDR1 and CDR2 from the germline V gene are LGHDT and YNNKEL (reference sequence). Trimming took off 6 bases at V and 3 bases at J, with 9 bases between the two ends. The CDR3 loop spans 14 amino acids. The CDR3 nucleotides are TGTGCCAGCAGTGTACAGGTCTATAATTCACCCCTCCACTTT. Protein sequence: CASSVQVYNSPLHF.

V and J are TRBV25-1 and TRBJ1-2; TRBD1 matches at 7 bases. Germline V CDR1 and CDR2: MGHDK, SYGVNS. There are 14 residues in the CDR3. Trimming cost V 3 bases and J 5 bases; bases outside gene matches: 6. The CDR3 spells CASSDVTGLYGYTF. The CDR3 coding sequence is TGTGCCAGCAGTGACGTGACAGGGCTTTATGGCTACACCTTC.

The chain couples TRBV7-9 to TRBJ1-3, with no clear D. V was trimmed by 2 bases and J by 1 base, leaving 6 bases between them. CDR3 size: 14 residues. Germline CDR1 is SEHNR and CDR2 is FQNEAQ (reference sequence). The CDR3 coding sequence is TGTGCCAGCAGCTTAATCCAGTCTGGAAACACCATATATTTT. Encoded protein: CASSLIQSGNTIYF.

The gene calls are TRBV5-1 and TRBJ1-2; D is perhaps TRBD1 (6 bases). This CDR3 region has 16 residues. The germline CDR1 and CDR2 sequences are SGHRS and YFSETQ. V lost 3 bases and J lost 8, with 23 bases in between. The CDR3 DNA sequence: TGCGCCAGCAGCTCCATATACGCGGGGGCTCCTGGAGGCTACACCTTC. The encoded protein is CASSSIYAGAPGGYTF.

The V gene is TRBV5-1, the J gene TRBJ2-1, with 10 bases identical to TRBD2. The CDR3 has 16 residues. Germline-derived CDR1 and CDR2 are SGHRS and YFSETQ. V lost 3 bases, J lost 3 bases, and 6 bases stayed unmatched. The CDR3: CASSSSSGGIYNEQFF. CDR3 coding DNA: TGCGCCAGCAGCTCCTCTAGCGGGGGAATCTACAATGAGCAGTTCTTC.

The gene calls are TRBV7-9 and TRBJ2-5; maybe TRBD2 (6 bases). Trimming removed 7 bases from V and 5 bases from J, with 17 bases in between. Germline CDR1 reads SEHNR; CDR2 reads FQNEAQ (reference sequence). CDR3 length: 14 amino acids. CDR3 loop: CASTPAREQETQYF. For the CDR3, the DNA is TGTGCCAGCACCCCAGCCCGGGAGCAGGAGACCCAGTACTTC.

The chain has TRBV29-1 and TRBJ1-2; 9 nucleotides line up with TRBD1. CDR3 size: 13 residues. V gave up 6 bases and J gave up 5 bases; unmatched junction bases: 7. Germline V CDR1 and CDR2: SQVTM, ANQGSEA. The CDR3 loop reads CSVITGTGYGYTF. CDR3 DNA sequence: TGCAGCGTCATTACCGGGACAGGGTATGGCTACACCTTC.

This clone was seen only once. This chain links TRBV11-2 with TRBJ2-5; 13 bases agree with TRBD2. The junction had 4 bases not matched to a gene; V was cut back by 5 bases and J by 4 bases. Germline V gives CDR1 SGHAT, CDR2 FQNNGV. The CDR3 runs to 15 residues. The CDR3, as DNA: TGTGCCAGCAGCCCGAGACTAGCGGGAGGAGAGACCCAGTACTTC. Protein: CASSPRLAGGETQYF.